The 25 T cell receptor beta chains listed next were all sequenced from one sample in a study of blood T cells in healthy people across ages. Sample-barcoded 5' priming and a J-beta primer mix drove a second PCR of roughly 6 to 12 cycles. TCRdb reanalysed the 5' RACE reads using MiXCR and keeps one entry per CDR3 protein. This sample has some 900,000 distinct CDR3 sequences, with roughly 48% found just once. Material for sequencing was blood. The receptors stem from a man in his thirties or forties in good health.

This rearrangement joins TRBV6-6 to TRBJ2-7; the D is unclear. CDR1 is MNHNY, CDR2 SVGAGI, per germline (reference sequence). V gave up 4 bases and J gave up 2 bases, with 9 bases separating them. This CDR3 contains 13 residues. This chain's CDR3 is CASSFSTTYEQYF. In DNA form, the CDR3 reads TGTGCCAGCAGTTTCTCTACCACCTACGAGCAGTACTTC.

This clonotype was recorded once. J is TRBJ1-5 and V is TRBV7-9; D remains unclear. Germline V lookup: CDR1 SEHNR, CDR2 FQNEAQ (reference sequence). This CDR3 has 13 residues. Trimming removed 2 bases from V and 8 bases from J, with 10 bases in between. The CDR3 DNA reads TGTGCCAGCAGCTTATCGGCCGTGGAGCCCCAGCATTTT. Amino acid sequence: CASSLSAVEPQHF.

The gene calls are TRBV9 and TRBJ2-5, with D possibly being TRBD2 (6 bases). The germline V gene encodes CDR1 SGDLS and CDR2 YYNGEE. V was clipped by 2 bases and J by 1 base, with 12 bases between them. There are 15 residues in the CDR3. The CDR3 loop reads CASSVTRESQETQYF. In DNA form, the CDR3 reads TGTGCCAGCAGCGTGACTCGGGAGAGCCAAGAGACCCAGTACTTC.

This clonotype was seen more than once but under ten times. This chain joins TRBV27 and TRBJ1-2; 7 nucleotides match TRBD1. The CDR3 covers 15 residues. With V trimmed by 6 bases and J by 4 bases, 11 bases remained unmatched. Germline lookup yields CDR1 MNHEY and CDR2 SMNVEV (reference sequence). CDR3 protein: CASSQSGAGGYGYTF. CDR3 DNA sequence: TGTGCCAGCAGCCAATCCGGGGCAGGGGGCTATGGCTACACCTTC.

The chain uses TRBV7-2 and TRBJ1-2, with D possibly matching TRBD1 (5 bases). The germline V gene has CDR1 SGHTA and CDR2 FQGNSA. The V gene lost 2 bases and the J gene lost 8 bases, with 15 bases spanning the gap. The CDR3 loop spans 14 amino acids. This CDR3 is CASSLIEGLGGYTF. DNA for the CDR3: TGTGCCAGCAGCTTAATCGAGGGGCTGGGAGGCTACACCTTC. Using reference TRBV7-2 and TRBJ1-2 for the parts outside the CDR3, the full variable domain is GAGVSQSPSNKVTEKGKDVELRCDPISGHTALYWYRQSLGQGLEFLIYFQGNSAPDKSGLPSDRFSAERTGGSVSTLTIQRTQQEDSAVYLCASSLIEGLGGYTFGSGTRLTVV.

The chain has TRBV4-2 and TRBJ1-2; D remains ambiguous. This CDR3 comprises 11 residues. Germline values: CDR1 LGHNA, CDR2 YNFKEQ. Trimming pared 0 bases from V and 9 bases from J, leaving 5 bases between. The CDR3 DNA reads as TGTGCCAGCAGCCAAGAGCGGCGCTACACCTTC. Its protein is CASSQERRYTF.

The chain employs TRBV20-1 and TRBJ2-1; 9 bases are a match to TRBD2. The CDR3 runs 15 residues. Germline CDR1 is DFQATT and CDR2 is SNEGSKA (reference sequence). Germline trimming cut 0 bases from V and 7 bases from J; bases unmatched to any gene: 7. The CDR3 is CSARDGAGGGNEQFF. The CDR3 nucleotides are TGCAGTGCTAGAGATGGAGCGGGGGGCGGGAATGAGCAGTTCTTC.

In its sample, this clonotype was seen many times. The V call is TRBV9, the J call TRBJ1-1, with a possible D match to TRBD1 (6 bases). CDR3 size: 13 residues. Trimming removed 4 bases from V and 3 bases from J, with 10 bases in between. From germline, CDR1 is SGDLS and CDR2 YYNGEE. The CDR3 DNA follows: TGTGCCAGCAGCCCCACAGGGTACACTGAAGCTTTCTTT. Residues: CASSPTGYTEAFF.

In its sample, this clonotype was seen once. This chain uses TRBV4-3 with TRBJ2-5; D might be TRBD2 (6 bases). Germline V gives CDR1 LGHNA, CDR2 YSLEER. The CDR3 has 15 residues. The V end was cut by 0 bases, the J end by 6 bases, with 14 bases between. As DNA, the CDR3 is TGCGCCAGCAGCCAAGAGCGGGGCCCAGTGAAGACCCAGTACTTC. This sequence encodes CASSQERGPVKTQYF.

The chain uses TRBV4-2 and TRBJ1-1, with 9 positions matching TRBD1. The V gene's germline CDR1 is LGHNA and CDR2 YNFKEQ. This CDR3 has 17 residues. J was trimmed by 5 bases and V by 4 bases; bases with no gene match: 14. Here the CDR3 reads CASSPGQGQRRETEAFF. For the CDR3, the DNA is TGTGCCAGCAGCCCGGGACAGGGCCAAAGACGTGAGACTGAAGCTTTCTTT.

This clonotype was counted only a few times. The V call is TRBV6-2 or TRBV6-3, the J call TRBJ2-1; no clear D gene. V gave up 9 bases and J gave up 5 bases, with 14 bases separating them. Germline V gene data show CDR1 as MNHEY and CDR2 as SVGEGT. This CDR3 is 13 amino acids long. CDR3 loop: CASRAIGHNEQFF. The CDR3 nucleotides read TGTGCCAGTCGAGCCATTGGGCACAATGAGCAGTTCTTC.

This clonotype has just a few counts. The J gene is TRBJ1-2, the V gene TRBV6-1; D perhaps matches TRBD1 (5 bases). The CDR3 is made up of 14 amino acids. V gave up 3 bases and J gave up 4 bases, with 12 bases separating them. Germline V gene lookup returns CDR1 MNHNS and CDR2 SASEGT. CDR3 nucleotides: TGTGCCAGCAGTGAGGCGGGGGAGGGCTATGGCTACACCTTC. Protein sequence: CASSEAGEGYGYTF.

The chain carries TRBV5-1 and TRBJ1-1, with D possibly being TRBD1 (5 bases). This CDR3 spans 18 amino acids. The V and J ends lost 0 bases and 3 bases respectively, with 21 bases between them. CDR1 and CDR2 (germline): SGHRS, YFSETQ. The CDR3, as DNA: TGCGCCAGCAGCTTGGAGGGGAGGGGCCAGTTGGAGTACACTGAAGCTTTCTTT. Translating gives CASSLEGRGQLEYTEAFF.

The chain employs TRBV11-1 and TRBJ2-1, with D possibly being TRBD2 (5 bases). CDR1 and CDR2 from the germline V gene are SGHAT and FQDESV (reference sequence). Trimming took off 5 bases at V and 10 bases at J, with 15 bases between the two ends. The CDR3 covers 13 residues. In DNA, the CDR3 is TGTGCCAGCAGCATTCGACCGGGATGGGAGCAGTTCTTC. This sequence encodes CASSIRPGWEQFF.

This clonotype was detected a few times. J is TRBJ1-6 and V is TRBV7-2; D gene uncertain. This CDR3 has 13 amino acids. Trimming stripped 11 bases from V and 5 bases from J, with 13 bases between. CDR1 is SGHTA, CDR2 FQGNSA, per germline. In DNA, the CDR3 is TGTGCCGTCTCGCGGCCGAATAATTCACCCCTCCACTTT. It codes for CAVSRPNNSPLHF. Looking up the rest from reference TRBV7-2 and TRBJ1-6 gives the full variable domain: GAGVSQSPSNKVTEKGKDVELRCDPISGHTALYWYRQSLGQGLEFLIYFQGNSAPDKSGLPSDRFSAERTGGSVSTLTIQRTQQEDSAVYLCAVSRPNNSPLHFGNGTRLTVT.

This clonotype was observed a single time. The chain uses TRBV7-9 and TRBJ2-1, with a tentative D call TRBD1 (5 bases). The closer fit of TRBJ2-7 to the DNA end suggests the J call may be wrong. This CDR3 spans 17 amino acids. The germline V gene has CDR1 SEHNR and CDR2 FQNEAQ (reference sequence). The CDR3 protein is CASSPVQGGDSYNEQYF. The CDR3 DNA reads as TGTGCCAGCAGCCCTGTGCAGGGTGGCGATTCCTACAATGAGCAGTACTTC.

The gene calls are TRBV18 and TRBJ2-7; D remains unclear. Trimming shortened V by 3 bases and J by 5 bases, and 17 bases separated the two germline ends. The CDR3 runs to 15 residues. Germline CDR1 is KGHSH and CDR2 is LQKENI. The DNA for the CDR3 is TGTGCCAGCTCACCCCGCCCGGTAGATCTGCACGAGCAGTACTTC. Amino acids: CASSPRPVDLHEQYF.

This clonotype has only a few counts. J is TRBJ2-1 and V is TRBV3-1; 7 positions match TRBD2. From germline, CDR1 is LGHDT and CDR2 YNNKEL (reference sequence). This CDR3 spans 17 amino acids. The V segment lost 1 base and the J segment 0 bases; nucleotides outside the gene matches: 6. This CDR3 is CASSQGLAESSYNEQFF. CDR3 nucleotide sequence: TGTGCCAGCAGCCAAGGACTAGCAGAGAGCTCCTACAATGAGCAGTTCTTC.

DNA for the CDR3: TGTGCCAGCAGCCCTCGGGCGGGGGGGACTACAACTCAAGAGACCCAGTACTTC. It yields the protein CASSPRAGGTTTQETQYF. The chain has TRBV9 and TRBJ2-5; 9 bases map to TRBD2. Trimming removed 4 bases from V and 2 bases from J; junction bases left unmatched: 15. The CDR3 sequence is 18 residues long. Germline CDR1 reads SGDLS; CDR2 reads YYNGEE. Full variable domain (missing parts from reference TRBV9 and TRBJ2-5): DSGVTQTPKHLITATGQRVTLRCSPRSGDLSVYWYQQSLDQGLQFLIQYYNGEERAKGNILERFSAQQFPDLHSELNLSSLELGDSALYFCASSPRAGGTTTQETQYFGPGTRLLVL.

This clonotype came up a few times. CDR3 sequence reads: CASSLVGTVQETQYF. As DNA, the CDR3 is TGCGCCAGCAGCTTGGTTGGGACAGTCCAAGAGACCCAGTACTTC. This sequence joins TRBV5-1 and TRBJ2-5; 7 bases line up with TRBD1. The CDR3 sequence is 15 residues long. The V and J ends lost 0 bases and 1 base, in that order; junction bases with no gene match: 3. The germline CDR1 and CDR2 sequences are SGHRS and YFSETQ. Filled out from reference TRBV5-1 and TRBJ2-5, the complete variable domain reads KAGVTQTPRYLIKTRGQQVTLSCSPISGHRSVSWYQQTPGQGLQFLFEYFSETQRNKGNFPGRFSGRQFSNSRSEMNVSTLELGDSALYLCASSLVGTVQETQYFGPGTRLLVL.

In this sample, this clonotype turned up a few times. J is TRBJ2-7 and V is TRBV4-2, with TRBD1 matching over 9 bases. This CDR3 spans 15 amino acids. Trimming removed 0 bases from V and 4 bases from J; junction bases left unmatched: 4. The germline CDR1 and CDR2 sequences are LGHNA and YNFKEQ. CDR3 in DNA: TGTGCCAGCAGCCAAGACCCGGGACAGGGTTACGAGCAGTACTTC. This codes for CASSQDPGQGYEQYF.

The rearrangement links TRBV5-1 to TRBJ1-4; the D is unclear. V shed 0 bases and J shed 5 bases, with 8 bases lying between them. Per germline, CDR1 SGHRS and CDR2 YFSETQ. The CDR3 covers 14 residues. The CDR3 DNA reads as TGCGCCAGCAGCTTGGCCCAGCAAAATGAAAAACTGTTTTTT. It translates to CASSLAQQNEKLFF. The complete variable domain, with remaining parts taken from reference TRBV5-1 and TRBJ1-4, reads KAGVTQTPRYLIKTRGQQVTLSCSPISGHRSVSWYQQTPGQGLQFLFEYFSETQRNKGNFPGRFSGRQFSNSRSEMNVSTLELGDSALYLCASSLAQQNEKLFFGSGTQLSVL.

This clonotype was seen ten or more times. The CDR3 DNA reads as TGTGCCAGCAGTGTGGGGAGCAATCAGCCCCAGCATTTT. It yields the protein CASSVGSNQPQHF. The chain carries TRBV6-6 and TRBJ1-5; D gene ambiguous. Trimming pared 5 bases from V and 1 base from J, leaving 6 bases between. The CDR3 has 13 amino acids. Germline values: CDR1 MNHNY, CDR2 SVGAGI (reference sequence).

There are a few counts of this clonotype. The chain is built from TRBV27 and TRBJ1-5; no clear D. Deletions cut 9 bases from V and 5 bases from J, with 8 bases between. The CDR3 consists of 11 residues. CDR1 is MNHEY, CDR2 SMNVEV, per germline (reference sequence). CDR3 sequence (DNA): TGTGCCAGTGGGGTAGATCAGCCCCAGCATTTT. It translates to CASGVDQPQHF.

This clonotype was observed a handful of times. As DNA, the CDR3 is TGTGCCTGGAGTGGGGGACACGGCTCGTATCAGCCCCAGCATTTT. It yields the protein CAWSGGHGSYQPQHF. The chain is built from TRBV30 and TRBJ1-5; D is possibly TRBD1 (6 bases). Trimming stripped 1 base from V and 5 bases from J, with 15 bases between. Germline V gene data show CDR1 as GTSNPN and CDR2 as SVGIG (reference sequence). CDR3 length: 15 residues.